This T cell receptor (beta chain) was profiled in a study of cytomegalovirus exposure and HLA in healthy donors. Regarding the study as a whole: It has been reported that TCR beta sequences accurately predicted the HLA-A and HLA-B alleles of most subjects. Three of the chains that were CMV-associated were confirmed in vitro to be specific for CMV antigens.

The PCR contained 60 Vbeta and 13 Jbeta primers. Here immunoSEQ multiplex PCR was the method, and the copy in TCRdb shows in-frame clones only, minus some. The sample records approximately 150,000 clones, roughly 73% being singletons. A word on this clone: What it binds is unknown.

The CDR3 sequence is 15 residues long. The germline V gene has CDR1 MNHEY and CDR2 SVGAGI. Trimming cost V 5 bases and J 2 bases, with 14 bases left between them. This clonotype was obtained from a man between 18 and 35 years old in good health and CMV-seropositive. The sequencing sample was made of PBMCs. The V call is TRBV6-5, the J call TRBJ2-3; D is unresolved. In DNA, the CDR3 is TGTGCCAGCAGTGCGGTGAGGCCAGACACAGATACGCAGTATTTT. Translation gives CASSAVRPDTDTQYF.